These 5 T cell receptor beta chains were all obtained from the same sample, sequenced in a study of CDR3 diversity in severe acne. TCRdb used MiXCR to reprocess the PCR reads, holding one entry per CDR3 protein. The data show some 90,000 distinct CDR3 sequences, roughly 49% seen once. Source material: blood. Receptor source: a male donor with severe acne vulgaris.

The CDR3 sequence is CASSESATVAFF. The CDR3 DNA is TGTGCCAGCAGTGAATCCGCGACTGTGGCTTTCTTT. V and J are TRBV25-1 and TRBJ1-1, with D unresolved. CDR1 and CDR2 (germline): MGHDK, SYGVNS. The CDR3 runs to 12 residues. V lost 1 base to trimming and J lost 11 bases, with 11 bases between them.

The genes are TRBV20-1 and TRBJ2-2; maybe TRBD2 (5 bases). CDR1 is DFQATT and CDR2 is SNEGSKA in the germline V gene (reference sequence). V lost 3 bases and J 0 bases, leaving 5 bases between the germline ends. This CDR3 has 13 amino acids. In nucleotides, the CDR3 is TGCAGTGCTAGCGGGGCGAACACCGGGGAGCTGTTTTTT. Translation: CSASGANTGELFF.

V usage is TRBV10-3 and J usage is TRBJ2-3, with 9 bases fitting TRBD1. The junction had 13 bases not matched to a gene; V was cut back by 10 bases and J by 8 bases. The germline CDR1 and CDR2 sequences are ENHRY and SYGVKD. This CDR3 is built from 14 residues. CDR3 residues: CATGGQGGAGTQYF. The DNA for the CDR3 is TGTGCCACCGGGGGACAGGGAGGCGCAGGTACGCAGTATTTT.

The chain uses TRBV11-2 and TRBJ1-1, with D tentatively TRBD1 (5 bases). The CDR3 has 16 amino acids. Germline V gene lookup returns CDR1 SGHAT and CDR2 FQNNGV. Between the trimmed V and J ends, which lost 0 bases and 1 base, there was a span of 12 bases. CDR3 residues: CASSLDLRQTNTEAFF. For the CDR3, the DNA is TGTGCCAGCAGCTTAGATTTACGACAGACGAACACTGAAGCTTTCTTT. The variable domain in full, completed from reference TRBV11-2 and TRBJ1-1, reads EAGVAQSPRYKIIEKRQSVAFWCNPISGHATLYWYQQILGQGPKLLIQFQNNGVVDDSQLPKDRFSAERLKGVDSTLKIQPAKLEDSAVYLCASSLDLRQTNTEAFFGQGTRLTVV.

This clonotype was counted a few times. V is TRBV7-2 and J is TRBJ2-2, with 11 bases lining up with TRBD2. The V gene's germline CDR1 is SGHTA and CDR2 FQGNSA. V lost 3 bases and J lost 5; bases outside the gene matches: 2. The CDR3 spans 15 residues. The CDR3 spells CASSFWTSGTGELFF. For the CDR3, the DNA is TGTGCCAGCAGCTTTTGGACTAGCGGGACCGGGGAGCTGTTTTTT. Filled out from reference TRBV7-2 and TRBJ2-2, the complete variable domain reads GAGVSQSPSNKVTEKGKDVELRCDPISGHTALYWYRQSLGQGLEFLIYFQGNSAPDKSGLPSDRFSAERTGGSVSTLTIQRTQQEDSAVYLCASSFWTSGTGELFFGEGSRLTVL.